This passage covers 6 T cell receptor beta chains from one sample sequenced in a study of response to subunit inactivated influenza vaccine (dated by TCRdb to the late 2010s). The receptor library was made with RT-PCR. TCRdb shows the sequencer as Illumina HiSeq 2500. The public reads were run again by TCRdb, first through fastp at Q25 and then through MiXCR, and only productive beta chains were kept. Each CDR3 protein appears once, grouped with its most common genes and DNA. The sample table holds about 700,000 distinct CDR3 sequences, of which more than 11% were seen once. Around 6.5% of the sample is held by the ten biggest clonotypes. The sample here was PBMCs from blood, taken approximately 15 days before vaccination. These TCRs come from a man aged 50-60 years who received an inactivated influenza vaccine. Donor details come from another sample of the same person, matched by shared clones.

With respect to this clonotype: At one end, the junction sequence differs from germline, possibly due to a read error. The chain combines TRBV2 with TRBJ2-2, with D perhaps being TRBD1 or TRBD2 (5 bases each). The CDR3 totals 18 residues. The germline V gene has CDR1 SNHLY and CDR2 FYNNEI. The CDR3 sequence is CASVGTAPGTADTGELFF. The CDR3 DNA sequence: TGTGCCAGCGTGGGGACCGCCCCGGGCACAGCGGACACCGGGGAGCTTTTTTTT.

The table lists this clonotype with a few counts. This chain links TRBV29-1 with TRBJ2-1; TRBD2 is a possible D gene (5 bases). The CDR3 contains 13 residues. The V gene's germline CDR1 is SQVTM and CDR2 ANQGSEA. The V end lost 7 bases, the J end lost 4 bases, and 14 bases lay between the germline ends. The CDR3 reads CSAVGVGYNEQFF. The CDR3 DNA follows: TGCAGCGCCGTCGGGGTGGGTTACAATGAGCAGTTCTTC.

This sequence joins TRBV3-1 and TRBJ2-3, with unresolved D. CDR1 and CDR2 (germline): LGHDT, YNNKEL (reference sequence). The V and J ends lost 4 bases and 8 bases respectively, with 16 bases between them. This CDR3 comprises 14 residues. CDR3 sequence (DNA): TGTGCCAGCAGCCCGCCATCCACCCGTAGTACGCAGTATTTT. It translates to CASSPPSTRSTQYF.

The chain couples TRBV6-1 to TRBJ2-3; D remains unclear. This CDR3 region has 15 residues. Germline CDR1 reads MNHNS; CDR2 reads SASEGT. V was trimmed by 1 base and J by 0 bases, leaving 8 bases between them. The CDR3 nucleotides are TGTGCCAGCAGTGAAGGCGTGTCTAGCACAGATACGCAGTATTTT. Amino acids: CASSEGVSSTDTQYF.

The chain carries TRBV3-1 and TRBJ2-7, with 7 bases matching TRBD2. The ends lost 6 bases at V and 2 bases at J; junction bases unmatched: 10. The CDR3 spans 15 residues. Germline V gives CDR1 LGHDT, CDR2 YNNKEL (reference sequence). CDR3 sequence: CASSLMERDAYEQYF. CDR3 nucleotide sequence: TGTGCCAGCAGTCTGATGGAGCGGGACGCCTACGAGCAGTACTTC.

V is TRBV7-2 and J is TRBJ2-7, with TRBD2 as a possible D gene (5 bases). The CDR3 runs to 13 residues. V gave up 1 base and J gave up 6 bases, with 10 bases separating them. Germline CDR1 and CDR2: SGHTA and FQGNSA. CDR3 in DNA: TGTGCCAGCAGCTTAGAGGGCGGGCTCGAGCAGTACTTC. The encoded protein is CASSLEGGLEQYF.